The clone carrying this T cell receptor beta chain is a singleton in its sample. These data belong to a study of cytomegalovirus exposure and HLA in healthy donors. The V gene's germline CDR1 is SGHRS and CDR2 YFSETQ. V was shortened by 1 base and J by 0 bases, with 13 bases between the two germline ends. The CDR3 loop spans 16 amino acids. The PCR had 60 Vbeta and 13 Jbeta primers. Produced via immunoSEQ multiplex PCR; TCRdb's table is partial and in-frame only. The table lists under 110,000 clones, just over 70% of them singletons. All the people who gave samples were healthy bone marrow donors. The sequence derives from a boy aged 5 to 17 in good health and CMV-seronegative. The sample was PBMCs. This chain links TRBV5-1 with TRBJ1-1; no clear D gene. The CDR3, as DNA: TGCGCCAGCAGCTTGAGTCTCCGGTCCATGAACACTGAAGCTTTCTTT. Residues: CASSLSLRSMNTEAFF.